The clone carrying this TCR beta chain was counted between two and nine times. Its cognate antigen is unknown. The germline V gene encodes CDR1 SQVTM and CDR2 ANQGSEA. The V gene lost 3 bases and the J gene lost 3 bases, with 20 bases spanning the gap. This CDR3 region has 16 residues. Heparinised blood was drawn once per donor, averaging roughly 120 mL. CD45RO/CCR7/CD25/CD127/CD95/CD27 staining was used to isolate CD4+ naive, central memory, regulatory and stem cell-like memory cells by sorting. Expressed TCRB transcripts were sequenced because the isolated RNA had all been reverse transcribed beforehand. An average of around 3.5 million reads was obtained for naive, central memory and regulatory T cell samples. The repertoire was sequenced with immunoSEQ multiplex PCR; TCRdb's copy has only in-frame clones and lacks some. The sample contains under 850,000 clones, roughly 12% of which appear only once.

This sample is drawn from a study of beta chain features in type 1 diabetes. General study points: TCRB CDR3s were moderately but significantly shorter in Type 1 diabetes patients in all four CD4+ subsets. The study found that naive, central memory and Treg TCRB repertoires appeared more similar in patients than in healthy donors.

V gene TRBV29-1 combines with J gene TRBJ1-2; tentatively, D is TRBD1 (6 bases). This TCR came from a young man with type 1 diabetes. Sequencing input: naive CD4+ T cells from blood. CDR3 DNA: TGCAGCGTTGAGTTACACAGGGATCGAACCTACTATGGCTACACCTTC. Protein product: CSVELHRDRTYYGYTF. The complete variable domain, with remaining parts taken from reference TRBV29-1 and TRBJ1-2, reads SAVISQKPSRDICQRGTSLTIQCQVDSQVTMMFWYRQQPGQSLTLIATANQGSEATYESGFVIDKFPISRPNLTFSTLTVSNMSPEDSSIYLCSVELHRDRTYYGYTFGSGTRLTVV.